These T cell receptor beta chains were read from a single sample in a study of early T cells in non-severe SARS-CoV-2 infection. TCRdb re-analysed the 5' RACE reads in MiXCR, keeping a single row per CDR3 protein. The sample includes 110,000 or so distinct CDR3 sequences, roughly an eighth of them seen just once. Sequences were obtained from whole blood. The receptors were gathered from an adult who was a healthcare worker with PCR-confirmed SARS-CoV-2 infection or an uninfected control (not recorded which). Both conserved end residues are part of each CDR3. Each record gives: J gene, clone size, D gene, V gene, CDR3 DNA, CDR3 protein. The D gene is left open where the match is weak. Clone size is given for some rows only: seen once, a few or many times, or a class if the clone is expanded.

j_call: TRBJ2-2
clone_size: .
d_call: .
v_call: TRBV3-1
cdr3_nt: TGTGCCAGCAGCCAACGCAGGGGCGGGGAGCTGTTTTTT
cdr3_aa: CASSQRRGGELFF

j_call: TRBJ2-4
clone_size: many
d_call: .
v_call: TRBV2
cdr3_nt: TGTGCCAGCAGACCACAGGGATCCCTATCTCTAGCCAAAAACATTCAGTACTTC
cdr3_aa: CASRPQGSLSLAKNIQYF

j_call: TRBJ2-4
clone_size: many
d_call: TRBD2
v_call: TRBV19
cdr3_nt: TGTGCCAGTAGTATAGCGTCTAGCGGGAGGGCCCGGAACATTCAGTACTTC
cdr3_aa: CASSIASSGRARNIQYF

j_call: TRBJ2-7
clone_size: .
d_call: .
v_call: TRBV3-1
cdr3_nt: TGTGCCAGCAGCATCGACGCCTACGAGCAGTACTTC
cdr3_aa: CASSIDAYEQYF

j_call: TRBJ2-1
clone_size: .
d_call: .
v_call: TRBV6-2/TRBV6-3
cdr3_nt: TGTGCCAGCAAGATAACTAGCTCCTACAATGAGCAGTTCTTC
cdr3_aa: CASKITSSYNEQFF

j_call: TRBJ2-7
clone_size: .
d_call: .
v_call: TRBV7-9
cdr3_nt: TGTGCCAGCAGCTTAGGAGGCAGTATCGGCGAGCAGTACTTC
cdr3_aa: CASSLGGSIGEQYF

j_call: TRBJ1-6
clone_size: many
d_call: .
v_call: TRBV10-3
cdr3_nt: TGTGCCATCAGACAGAGCTCCTATAATTCACCCCTCCACTTT
cdr3_aa: CAIRQSSYNSPLHF

j_call: TRBJ2-5
clone_size: many
d_call: .
v_call: TRBV4-1
cdr3_nt: TGCGCCAGCAGCCAATATGGAGGGGGTACTAAAGAGACCCAGTACTTC
cdr3_aa: CASSQYGGGTKETQYF

j_call: TRBJ2-2
clone_size: .
d_call: .
v_call: TRBV15
cdr3_nt: TGTGCCACCAGCAGGAGCCGGACCGGGACCGAGGCCGGGGAGCTGTTTTTT
cdr3_aa: CATSRSRTGTEAGELFF

j_call: TRBJ2-3
clone_size: few
d_call: .
v_call: TRBV20-1
cdr3_nt: TGCAGTGCTCCTGGGAGGACAGATACGCAGTATTTT
cdr3_aa: CSAPGRTDTQYF

j_call: TRBJ2-5
clone_size: many
d_call: TRBD2
v_call: TRBV7-2
cdr3_nt: TGTGCCAGCAGCCTCGGACTAGACCAAGAGACCCAGTACTTC
cdr3_aa: CASSLGLDQETQYF

j_call: TRBJ2-1
clone_size: many
d_call: TRBD1
v_call: TRBV11-2
cdr3_nt: TGTGCCAGCAGCTTAGGGGACAGCCAGTTCTTC
cdr3_aa: CASSLGDSQFF

j_call: TRBJ2-2
clone_size: .
d_call: TRBD2
v_call: TRBV28
cdr3_nt: TGTGCCAGCACCCTAGGAGGACTAGCGGGGGGGACGAACACCGGGGAGCTGTTTTTT
cdr3_aa: CASTLGGLAGGTNTGELFF

j_call: TRBJ2-1
clone_size: many
d_call: TRBD2
v_call: TRBV10-1
cdr3_nt: TGCGCCAGCAGTCCTAGCGGGTTGGATGAGCAGTTCTTC
cdr3_aa: CASSPSGLDEQFF

j_call: TRBJ2-7
clone_size: .
d_call: TRBD1
v_call: TRBV12-3/TRBV12-4
cdr3_nt: TGTGCCAGCAGTTTTACGGGACAGCTCTACGAGCAGTACTTC
cdr3_aa: CASSFTGQLYEQYF

j_call: TRBJ1-1
clone_size: few
d_call: .
v_call: TRBV6-4
cdr3_nt: TGTGCCAGCAGACCTACAGTAGTCAACACTGAAGCTTTCTTT
cdr3_aa: CASRPTVVNTEAFF

j_call: TRBJ2-7
clone_size: .
d_call: .
v_call: TRBV3-1
cdr3_nt: TGTGCCAGCAGCCTCCGGGGCGAGCAGTACTTC
cdr3_aa: CASSLRGEQYF

j_call: TRBJ1-1
clone_size: few
d_call: .
v_call: TRBV3-1
cdr3_nt: TGTGCCAGCAGCCCGCTCCCCTTAGGGACTGAAGCTTTCTTT
cdr3_aa: CASSPLPLGTEAFF

j_call: TRBJ1-1
clone_size: .
d_call: .
v_call: TRBV30
cdr3_nt: TGTGCCTGGAGTGTACTATGGGGAAGCACTGAAGCTTTCTTT
cdr3_aa: CAWSVLWGSTEAFF

j_call: TRBJ2-7
clone_size: many
d_call: .
v_call: TRBV23-1
cdr3_nt: TGCGCCAGCAGTCGGGGCCGGCAGGGGGGAACCTACGAGCAGTACTTC
cdr3_aa: CASSRGRQGGTYEQYF

j_call: TRBJ2-7
clone_size: many
d_call: .
v_call: TRBV20-1
cdr3_nt: TGCAGTGCATCCGGTGGAACCTACGAGCAGTACTTC
cdr3_aa: CSASGGTYEQYF

j_call: TRBJ2-2
clone_size: .
d_call: .
v_call: TRBV12-2
cdr3_nt: .
cdr3_aa: CASRSETKNEAPGSCFF

j_call: TRBJ2-7
clone_size: .
d_call: TRBD2
v_call: TRBV20-1
cdr3_nt: TGCAGTGCTAGAGATCTAAGGCGGGAGGAGTTCAGCTACGAGCAGTACTTC
cdr3_aa: CSARDLRREEFSYEQYF

j_call: TRBJ2-3
clone_size: few
d_call: TRBD2
v_call: TRBV9
cdr3_nt: TGTGCCAGCAGCCTGTGGACTAGCGGGACAGATACGCAGTATTTT
cdr3_aa: CASSLWTSGTDTQYF

j_call: TRBJ1-6
clone_size: .
d_call: TRBD1
v_call: TRBV7-9
cdr3_nt: TGTGCCAGCAGCTCGACAGGGGAGTATAATTCACCCCTCCACTTT
cdr3_aa: CASSSTGEYNSPLHF

j_call: TRBJ1-5
clone_size: few
d_call: .
v_call: TRBV5-5
cdr3_nt: TGTGCCAGCAGCTCCCGACAGGATAGCAATCAGCCCCAGCATTTT
cdr3_aa: CASSSRQDSNQPQHF

j_call: TRBJ2-7
clone_size: .
d_call: .
v_call: TRBV28
cdr3_nt: TGTGCCAGCAGTCCGGTGGGGATGGAGCAGTACTTC
cdr3_aa: CASSPVGMEQYF

j_call: TRBJ2-2
clone_size: many
d_call: TRBD2
v_call: TRBV19
cdr3_nt: TGTGCCAGTAGCCGCAGGAGACTAGCGGACAACACCGGGGAGCTGTTTTTT
cdr3_aa: CASSRRRLADNTGELFF

j_call: TRBJ2-7
clone_size: few
d_call: TRBD2
v_call: TRBV6-6
cdr3_nt: TGTGCCAGCAGCCACCGACTAGCGGGAGTCCACGGGGACGAGCAGTACTTC
cdr3_aa: CASSHRLAGVHGDEQYF

j_call: TRBJ1-5
clone_size: few
d_call: TRBD1
v_call: TRBV12-3/TRBV12-4
cdr3_nt: TGTGCCAGCAGCCTGGGACAGCTACAGCCCCAGCATTTT
cdr3_aa: CASSLGQLQPQHF

j_call: TRBJ1-1
clone_size: many
d_call: .
v_call: TRBV6-6
cdr3_nt: TGTGCCAGCAGCCAAACCACTGAAGCTTTCTTT
cdr3_aa: CASSQTTEAFF

j_call: TRBJ2-1
clone_size: .
d_call: .
v_call: TRBV29-1
cdr3_nt: TGCAGCGTTGATGAGGTGGTATACAATGAGCAGTTCTTC
cdr3_aa: CSVDEVVYNEQFF

j_call: TRBJ2-5
clone_size: many
d_call: .
v_call: TRBV7-3
cdr3_nt: TGTGCCAGCAGCTTAAACGGAGGAGAGACCCAGTACTTC
cdr3_aa: CASSLNGGETQYF

j_call: TRBJ2-7
clone_size: few
d_call: TRBD1
v_call: TRBV27
cdr3_nt: TGTGCCAGCAGTCCTTTACGGCTGGACAGGTTTTCCTACGAGCAGTACTTC
cdr3_aa: CASSPLRLDRFSYEQYF

j_call: TRBJ2-4
clone_size: .
d_call: TRBD2
v_call: TRBV6-5
cdr3_nt: TGTGCCAGCAGGAAAACTAGCGGGGTAGCCAAAAACATTCAGTACTTC
cdr3_aa: CASRKTSGVAKNIQYF

j_call: TRBJ2-3
clone_size: few
d_call: .
v_call: TRBV6-5
cdr3_nt: TGTGCCAGCAGTTTCAATAGTCCAGGAGGCACAGATACGCAGTATTTT
cdr3_aa: CASSFNSPGGTDTQYF

j_call: TRBJ2-7
clone_size: many
d_call: .
v_call: TRBV30
cdr3_nt: TGTGCCTGGAGTCGGGGTCAGCCCACCTACGAGCAGTACTTC
cdr3_aa: CAWSRGQPTYEQYF

j_call: TRBJ1-2
clone_size: many
d_call: .
v_call: TRBV6-5
cdr3_nt: TGTGCCAGCAGTTTATCCGGGACCCACAACTATGGCTACACCTTC
cdr3_aa: CASSLSGTHNYGYTF